These 12 T cell receptor beta chains were sequenced from one sample in a study of pediatric ulcerative colitis. Data came from immunoSEQ multiplex PCR; TCRdb stores just in-frame clones and leaves some out. The sample holds under 50,000 clones, about four fifths seen once. Rectal tissue came from one to two pinch biopsies taken at colonoscopy. The material sequenced was gut tissue. These receptors originate from a girl aged 10 to 17 with moderate ulcerative colitis.

This clone has just one count. V gene TRBV11-2 combines with J gene TRBJ1-1; D is unresolved. The CDR3 is made up of 13 amino acids. V was cut by 5 bases and J by 4 bases, with 11 bases left in between. From germline, CDR1 is SGHAT and CDR2 FQNNGV. CDR3 DNA sequence: TGTGCCAGCAGCCCAGGACTCGGCACTGAAGCTTTCTTT. Protein product: CASSPGLGTEAFF.

This clone was seen a handful of times. The rearrangement uses TRBV7-2 and TRBJ2-1; 13 nucleotides agree with TRBD2. V was clipped by 5 bases and J by 8 bases; unmatched bases: 12. The germline V gene encodes CDR1 SGHTA and CDR2 FQGNSA. The CDR3 is made up of 17 amino acids. CDR3 region: CASSPGTSGARGHEQFF. CDR3 bases: TGTGCCAGCAGCCCCGGGACTAGCGGGGCTAGGGGTCATGAGCAGTTCTTC.

The J gene is TRBJ1-5, the V gene TRBV4-1; TRBD1 matches 7 bases. Germline trimming cut 1 base from V and 6 bases from J; bases unmatched to any gene: 12. Germline CDR1 is MGHRA and CDR2 is YSYEKL. This CDR3 comprises 17 residues. DNA of the CDR3: TGCGCCAGCAGCCAAGTTTCAGGGGGAAATGTAGTTCAGCCCCAGCATTTT. This codes for CASSQVSGGNVVQPQHF.

V usage is TRBV19 and J usage is TRBJ1-2; no firm D call. Germline V CDR1 and CDR2: LNHDA, SQIVND (reference sequence). The CDR3 is 12 amino acids. V lost 5 bases and J lost 3, with 7 bases in between. The CDR3 protein is CASSWADYGYTF. The CDR3 DNA reads TGTGCCAGTAGTTGGGCGGACTATGGCTACACCTTC.

The chain is built from TRBV10-2 and TRBJ2-6; D not resolved. Trimming removed 3 bases from V and 4 bases from J, with 7 bases in between. Germline V gene data show CDR1 as WSHSY and CDR2 as SAAADI. The CDR3 runs to 14 residues. The CDR3 spells CASSDPSGANVLTF. DNA of the CDR3: TGCGCCAGCAGTGACCCCTCCGGGGCCAACGTCCTGACTTTC.

This chain uses TRBV2 with TRBJ2-2; 9 bases fit TRBD2. V was clipped by 1 base and J by 7 bases; unmatched bases: 4. Germline CDR1 is SNHLY and CDR2 is FYNNEI. The CDR3 length is 15 residues. The DNA for the CDR3 is TGTGCCAGCAGTGAAGAGCGGGAGGATATCGGGGAGCTGTTTTTT. It specifies CASSEEREDIGELFF.

The chain employs TRBV5-4 and TRBJ1-5; no reliable D call. Germline CDR1 is SGHNT and CDR2 is YYREEE (reference sequence). The length of the CDR3 is 13 residues. V lost 0 bases and J 6 bases, leaving 7 bases between the germline ends. CDR3 protein: CASSLDTGQPQHF. The CDR3, as DNA: TGTGCCAGCAGCTTGGACACCGGTCAGCCCCAGCATTTT.

The rearrangement joins TRBV28 to TRBJ2-7; D gene uncertain. Between the trimmed V and J ends, which lost 8 bases and 2 bases, there was a span of 16 bases. CDR3 length: 14 residues. Germline V gene sequence: CDR1 MDHEN, CDR2 SYDVKM. Here the CDR3 DNA reads TGTGCCAGCCGACTGTACGAAGGGACCTACGAGCAGTACTTC. It encodes CASRLYEGTYEQYF.

The chain joins TRBV20-1 to TRBJ2-7, with a weak D call TRBD2 (6 bases). This CDR3 comprises 11 residues. V was cut by 6 bases and J by 2 bases, with 8 bases left in between. Germline assignment: CDR1 DFQATT and CDR2 SNEGSKA (reference sequence). The CDR3 nucleotides are TGCAGTGCGGAGGGAACCTACGAGCAGTACTTC. Translating it yields CSAEGTYEQYF.

This clone came up a few times. The chain couples TRBV7-9 to TRBJ2-7; TRBD1 aligns across 7 bases. V lost 5 bases and J lost 4; bases outside the gene matches: 17. The CDR3 is 17 residues long. Germline loops: CDR1 SEHNR, CDR2 FQNEAQ (reference sequence). CDR3 in amino acids: CASSLPGPGRGQYEQYF. CDR3 nucleotide sequence: TGTGCCAGCAGCCTTCCCGGGCCCGGAAGGGGGCAATACGAGCAGTACTTC.

The gene calls are TRBV6-1 and TRBJ1-3; 7 nucleotides align to TRBD1. Germline CDR1 MNHNS, CDR2 SASEGT. The CDR3 is 14 amino acids. The V and J ends lost 3 bases and 7 bases, in that order; junction bases with no gene match: 6. The chain's CDR3 is CASSEVDRANTIYF. In DNA form, the CDR3 reads TGTGCCAGCAGTGAGGTCGACAGGGCGAACACCATATATTTT.

V gene TRBV6-5 combines with J gene TRBJ2-7; D is undetermined. The length of the CDR3 is 14 residues. Per the germline V gene, CDR1 is MNHEY and CDR2 is SVGAGI. V gave up 4 bases and J gave up 0 bases, with 10 bases separating them. The CDR3 loop reads CASSSSSHSYEQYF. For the CDR3, the DNA is TGTGCCAGCAGTTCCAGCTCCCACTCCTACGAGCAGTACTTC.